These 29 T cell receptor beta chains originate from one sample sequenced in a study of low-dose radiotherapy and immunotherapy resistance in tumors. Alpha and beta chains were covered, as first-strand cDNA relied on TRAV- and TRBV-specific primers. TCR amplification ran roughly 21 PCR cycles using constant-region and V-primer adapter primers. TCRdb passed the reads through MiXCR, listing each CDR3 protein once. The sample includes about 80,000 distinct CDR3 sequences, around 17% seen only once; the top ten take less than 1.5%. Specified time point: after trial treatment. Treatment reported: LDRT plus nivolumab, ipilimumab, low-dose cyclophosphamide and aspirin (RACIN trial). The sample in question was PBMCs, obtained after low-dose radiotherapy plus immunotherapy. These receptors all come from a male donor with prostate cancer.

This clonotype showed up many times. This rearrangement joins TRBV7-2 to TRBJ2-1; D is undetermined. The V end was cut by 4 bases, the J end by 4 bases, with 11 bases between. Germline V lookup: CDR1 SGHTA, CDR2 FQGNSA. The CDR3 is 14 residues long. CDR3 nucleotide sequence: TGTGCCAGCAGCTCCCGGTCTCAATACAATGAGCAGTTCTTC. Its protein product is CASSSRSQYNEQFF.

This clonotype was seen many times. The rearrangement uses TRBV27 and TRBJ2-2, with D hard to call. Germline V lookup: CDR1 MNHEY, CDR2 SMNVEV (reference sequence). The CDR3 extends over 16 amino acids. V was pared by 4 bases and J by 4 bases, with 16 bases between. In DNA form, the CDR3 reads TGTGCCAGCAGTTCCCGCCTCTTGGTTCCCACCGGGGAGCTGTTTTTT. This codes for CASSSRLLVPTGELFF.

This clonotype was seen many times. The rearrangement joins TRBV28 to TRBJ1-1; D is uncertain. Germline V gene data show CDR1 as MDHEN and CDR2 as SYDVKM. Trimming removed 3 bases from V and 0 bases from J, with 8 bases in between. This CDR3 comprises 14 residues. The CDR3 coding sequence is TGTGCCAGCAGTTTTGGCAGCATGAACACTGAAGCTTTCTTT. Its translation is CASSFGSMNTEAFF.

This clonotype has ten or more counts. The gene calls are TRBV6-2 or TRBV6-3 and TRBJ2-1, with D possibly called TRBD1 or TRBD2 (5 bases each). This CDR3 region has 15 residues. Germline V gene data show CDR1 as MNHEY and CDR2 as SVGEGT. V was pared by 5 bases and J by 0 bases, with 11 bases between. CDR3 protein: CASSGDRSSYNEQFF. CDR3 DNA: TGTGCCAGCAGTGGGGACCGCAGCTCCTACAATGAGCAGTTCTTC.

Ten or more counts support this clonotype. The genes are TRBV5-5 and TRBJ2-3; a possible D gene is TRBD2 (6 bases). The ends were cut back, 0 bases at V and 5 bases at J, with 13 bases in the middle. The CDR3 consists of 15 residues. In germline, CDR1 is SGHKS, CDR2 YYEKEE (reference sequence). The CDR3 DNA sequence: TGTGCCAGCAGCTTGGGGGCAGGGACTGGAGATACGCAGTATTTT. Translation gives CASSLGAGTGDTQYF. Combining the CDR3 with reference TRBV5-5 and TRBJ2-3 gives the whole variable domain DAGVTQSPTHLIKTRGQQVTLRCSPISGHKSVSWYQQVLGQGPQFIFQYYEKEERGRGNFPDRFSARQFPNYSSELNVNALLLGDSALYLCASSLGAGTGDTQYFGPGTRLTVL.

Ten or more counts support this clonotype. The V call is TRBV27, the J call TRBJ2-7; 7 bases match TRBD1. V shed 2 bases, J shed 4 bases, and the junction held 2 bases outside the gene matches. CDR3 length: 13 amino acids. CDR1 is MNHEY, CDR2 SMNVEV, per germline (reference sequence). CDR3 DNA: TGTGCCAGCAGTTTACAGGGACAGTACGAGCAGTACTTC. Translation gives CASSLQGQYEQYF.

This clonotype came up once. Only one base separates this from a far larger clonotype, so it likely reflects a read error. This chain joins TRBV5-1 and TRBJ2-7, with D perhaps TRBD1 (7 bases). Germline CDR1 and CDR2: SGHRS and YFSETQ. This CDR3 comprises 14 residues. V lost 4 bases and J lost 7, with 18 bases in between. The CDR3 nucleotides read TGCGCCAGCAGCCCGGGGGCAGGGGGTTTGGAGCAGTACTTC. Encoded protein: CASSPGAGGLEQYF.

In its sample, this clonotype was seen many times. The chain couples TRBV28 to TRBJ2-1; 7 bases match TRBD2. This CDR3 contains 14 residues. Losses at the gene ends were 7 bases for V and 1 base for J; bases not matched to a gene: 4. Germline V CDR1 and CDR2: MDHEN, SYDVKM. This CDR3 reads CASIGLGSYNEQFF. The CDR3 region has the DNA TGTGCCAGCATCGGACTAGGGTCCTACAATGAGCAGTTCTTC.

CDR3 nucleotide sequence: TGTGCCAGCAGCCAAGAAAGCGAGTCCGAAAAACTGTTTTTT. Protein product: CASSQESESEKLFF. V and J are TRBV3-1 and TRBJ1-4, with D unresolved. Per the germline V gene, CDR1 is LGHDT and CDR2 is YNNKEL (reference sequence). V was pared by 0 bases and J by 8 bases, with 10 bases between. CDR3 length: 14 amino acids.

This clonotype has at least ten counts. This chain links TRBV10-2 with TRBJ2-3; 10 bases line up with TRBD2. This CDR3 is 14 amino acids long. Germline V gives CDR1 WSHSY, CDR2 SAAADI. V trimming: 8 bases; J trimming: 0 bases; junction bases outside the gene matches: 2. The CDR3 loop is CASETSGSTDTQYF. CDR3 nucleotides: TGCGCCAGCGAGACTAGCGGGAGCACAGATACGCAGTATTTT.

The table lists this clonotype with many counts. The genes are TRBV5-1 and TRBJ1-1, with 7 bases that match TRBD1. Germline values: CDR1 SGHRS, CDR2 YFSETQ. V was clipped by 5 bases and J by 2 bases; unmatched bases: 6. The CDR3 is made up of 14 amino acids. The DNA for the CDR3 is TGCGCCAGCAGGCCCCAGGGGGGTAACACTGAAGCTTTCTTT. Translated, it gives CASRPQGGNTEAFF.

This clonotype was counted ten times or more. The V gene is TRBV28, the J gene TRBJ2-1, with 11 nucleotides matching TRBD2. CDR1 MDHEN and CDR2 SYDVKM come from the germline V gene. V dropped 7 bases and J dropped 4; count of bases not matched to a gene: 3. The CDR3 sequence is 14 residues long. CDR3 DNA: TGTGCCAGCACAAGGACTAGCGGGTACAATGAGCAGTTCTTC. This codes for CASTRTSGYNEQFF.

The chain combines TRBV14 with TRBJ1-6; D is unresolved. This CDR3 contains 15 residues. Trimming removed 0 bases from V and 11 bases from J, with 14 bases in between. Germline V gene lookup returns CDR1 SGHDN and CDR2 FVKESK. The CDR3 is CASSQESGLIAPLHF. CDR3 bases: TGTGCCAGCAGCCAAGAGTCGGGGTTAATTGCACCCCTCCACTTT.

This clonotype was seen repeatedly, ten times or more. A read error may produce the germline difference seen at one junction end. The V gene is TRBV28, the J gene TRBJ2-7; D is undetermined. This CDR3 is 14 amino acids long. Per the germline V gene, CDR1 is MDHEN and CDR2 is SYDVKM. This chain's CDR3 is CASSLFPKGYEQYF. The CDR3 DNA reads TGTGCCAGCAGCTTATTCCCCAAGGGCTACGAGCAGTACTTC.

The table lists this clonotype with many counts. The chain carries TRBV28 and TRBJ2-7, with D maybe TRBD1 (5 bases). Germline lookup yields CDR1 MDHEN and CDR2 SYDVKM. V gave up 3 bases and J gave up 5 bases, with 11 bases separating them. The CDR3 loop spans 13 amino acids. The CDR3 DNA reads TGTGCCAGCAGTTTCAAGGGGATACACGAGCAGTACTTC. Translated: CASSFKGIHEQYF.

This clonotype appeared many times. This chain links TRBV5-1 with TRBJ2-1; 7 bases fit TRBD2. CDR3 length: 14 amino acids. Germline V lookup: CDR1 SGHRS, CDR2 YFSETQ. The trim removed 0 bases at V and 8 bases at J, leaving 5 bases unmatched. CDR3 residues: CASSLGGRADEQFF. The CDR3, as DNA: TGCGCCAGCAGCTTGGGTGGGAGGGCCGATGAGCAGTTCTTC.

This clonotype was counted at least ten times. The V call is TRBV12-3 or TRBV12-4, the J call TRBJ2-1; TRBD2 aligns across 8 bases. V was pared by 3 bases and J by 7 bases, with 8 bases of the junction left unmatched. CDR3 length equals 15 residues. CDR3 DNA: TGTGCCAGCAGTTTGCCGGGACTAGTGGTGAATGAGCAGTTCTTC. Protein sequence: CASSLPGLVVNEQFF.

Many counts were recorded for this clonotype. This chain links TRBV7-9 with TRBJ1-4, with D perhaps matching TRBD1 (5 bases). This CDR3 has 14 amino acids. V gave up 8 bases and J gave up 4 bases, with 14 bases separating them. Germline lookup yields CDR1 SEHNR and CDR2 FQNEAQ (reference sequence). The CDR3 DNA reads TGTGCCAGCTCTGGACGGACAAGTAATGAAAAACTGTTTTTT. Its translation is CASSGRTSNEKLFF.

This clonotype was counted at least ten times. The V gene is TRBV29-1, the J gene TRBJ2-1, with D perhaps matching TRBD1 or TRBD2 (5 bases each). V was trimmed by 3 bases and J by 0 bases, leaving 12 bases between them. The germline CDR1 and CDR2 sequences are SQVTM and ANQGSEA. The CDR3 totals 15 residues. The CDR3 region has the DNA TGCAGCGTTGAGGGGGACGTGAGCTCCTACAATGAGCAGTTCTTC. It yields the protein CSVEGDVSSYNEQFF.

This clonotype appeared many times. Its ends do not fully match the called genes, so a read error is possible. The chain carries TRBV4-1 and TRBJ2-7, with 11 bases that match TRBD2. CDR1 MGHRA and CDR2 YSYEKL come from the germline V gene. The CDR3 length is 16 residues. The CDR3 coding sequence is TGCGCCAGCACCCAAGGTGGGACTAGCGGTACCTACGAGCAGTACTTC. Translated, it gives CASTQGGTSGTYEQYF.

This clonotype was detected many times. The V and J genes are TRBV5-4 and TRBJ2-5, with D possibly TRBD2 on 7 matching bases. The CDR3 has 13 residues. Germline CDR1 is SGHNT and CDR2 is YYREEE (reference sequence). V was shortened by 4 bases and J by 6 bases, with 13 bases between the two germline ends. The CDR3 here is CASSGGGLKTQYF. The CDR3 DNA is TGTGCCAGCAGCGGGGGGGGGCTCAAGACCCAGTACTTC. Full variable domain (rest looked up from reference TRBV5-4 and TRBJ2-5): ETGVTQSPTHLIKTRGQQVTLRCSSQSGHNTVSWYQQALGQGPQFIFQYYREEENGRGNFPPRFSGLQFPNYSSELNVNALELDDSALYLCASSGGGLKTQYFGPGTRLLVL.

This clonotype was counted at least ten times. The chain joins TRBV28 to TRBJ2-7; D assignment may be TRBD1 or TRBD2 (6 bases each). This CDR3 has 17 amino acids. The V gene lost 7 bases and the J gene lost 6 bases, with 28 bases spanning the gap. Germline V lookup: CDR1 MDHEN, CDR2 SYDVKM. The CDR3 loop is CASIGQGTWGPGLEQYF. CDR3 coding DNA: TGTGCCAGCATAGGCCAGGGGACTTGGGGGCCCGGCCTCGAGCAGTACTTC.

This clonotype was counted at least ten times. The rearrangement uses TRBV12-3 or TRBV12-4 and TRBJ1-5; TRBD1 might be the D (6 bases). CDR3 length: 13 amino acids. Between the trimmed V and J ends, which lost 7 bases and 6 bases, there was a span of 13 bases. CDR3 DNA: TGTGCCAGCACTCGGGGGGCTAGTCAGCCCCAGCATTTT. It specifies CASTRGASQPQHF.

This clonotype appeared many times. J is TRBJ2-1 and V is TRBV4-1, with 10 bases aligning to TRBD2. This CDR3 spans 17 amino acids. V lost 1 base to trimming and J lost 9 bases; unmatched junction nucleotides: 12. Germline CDR1 is MGHRA and CDR2 is YSYEKL. Here the CDR3 DNA reads TGCGCCAGCAGCCAAGTGGAGAGAGCGGGAGGGATCGGTGAGCAGTTCTTC. Protein: CASSQVERAGGIGEQFF.

This clonotype was counted at least ten times. This chain uses TRBV28 with TRBJ2-7, with D perhaps matching TRBD2 (6 bases). V was cut by 2 bases and J by 2 bases, with 13 bases left in between. CDR1 and CDR2 from the germline V gene are MDHEN and SYDVKM. The CDR3 is 15 amino acids. CDR3 sequence reads: CASSLISGPTYEQYF. The DNA for the CDR3 is TGTGCCAGCAGTTTAATTAGCGGCCCCACCTACGAGCAGTACTTC.

Many counts were recorded for this clonotype. The rearrangement joins TRBV12-3 or TRBV12-4 to TRBJ2-7; TRBD2 agrees at 8 bases. V shed 3 bases, J shed 1 base, and the junction held 2 bases outside the gene matches. The CDR3 extends over 14 amino acids. Here the CDR3 DNA reads TGTGCCAGCAGTTTGGGGACTAGTTCCTACGAGCAGTACTTC. Amino acids: CASSLGTSSYEQYF.

This clonotype has a single count. The chain couples TRBV27 to TRBJ2-1, with a possible D match to TRBD1 (5 bases). Between the trimmed V and J ends, which lost 6 bases and 6 bases, there was a span of 18 bases. Germline loops: CDR1 MNHEY, CDR2 SMNVEV (reference sequence). This CDR3 has 15 amino acids. The CDR3 here is CASSLQGVSRNEQFF. CDR3 sequence (DNA): TGTGCCAGCAGCCTCCAGGGTGTTTCTCGCAATGAGCAGTTCTTC.

The table lists this clonotype with many counts. The rearrangement joins TRBV20-1 to TRBJ2-5, with 11 bases lining up with TRBD2. Trimming at V came to 0 bases and at J to 4 bases, leaving 10 bases not matched to a gene. Germline CDR1 DFQATT, CDR2 SNEGSKA (reference sequence). This CDR3 contains 17 residues. The CDR3 DNA is TGCAGTGCTAGAGACCCCCGAACCGGGACTAGCGGAGAGACCCAGTACTTC. Protein: CSARDPRTGTSGETQYF.

Ten or more counts support this clonotype. The chain carries TRBV7-9 and TRBJ2-2, with TRBD2 as a possible D gene (5 bases). V lost 5 bases and J 3 bases, leaving 13 bases between the germline ends. This CDR3 is built from 15 residues. From germline, CDR1 is SEHNR and CDR2 FQNEAQ (reference sequence). The CDR3 coding sequence is TGTGCCAGCAGCCGAAACGGACTTTACACCGGGGAGCTGTTTTTT. Amino acid sequence: CASSRNGLYTGELFF. The full variable domain, in which reference TRBV7-9 and TRBJ2-2 provide the parts outside the CDR3, is DTGVSQNPRHKITKRGQNVTFRCDPISEHNRLYWYRQTLGQGPEFLTYFQNEAQLEKSRLLSDRFSAERPKGSFSTLEIQRTEQGDSAMYLCASSRNGLYTGELFFGEGSRLTVL.